A selection of T cell receptor beta chains follows, all from one sample in a study of T cell responses to AZD1222 COVID-19 vaccine. Sequencing was performed with immunoSEQ multiplex PCR; in TCRdb, only in-frame clones are kept and a portion is missing. This sample carries 90,000 to 150,000 clones, 87% of them seen once, and the ten largest clones take approximately 10%. The sequences come from peripheral blood, collected on day 0 of AZD1222 vaccination. The source of these receptors is an adult in good health. The CDR3 runs from the conserved cysteine through the conserved F or W. Each record gives: J gene, clone size, V gene, D gene, CDR3 DNA, CDR3 protein. The D gene is left open where the match is weak. Not all rows give a size; the values are once, few, many and, for expanded clones, a class.

J gene: TRBJ2-5; clone size: -; V gene: TRBV24-1; D gene: -; CDR3 DNA: TGTGCCACCAGTGATTTAGGACGGGACTTCGAGACCCAGTACTTC; CDR3 protein: CATSDLGRDFETQYF
J gene: TRBJ2-3; clone size: once; V gene: TRBV6-6; D gene: TRBD2; CDR3 DNA: TGTGCCAGCGGAGGACTAGCGGGGGGACAAGATACGCAGTATTTT; CDR3 protein: CASGGLAGGQDTQYF
J gene: TRBJ2-7; clone size: once; V gene: TRBV13; D gene: TRBD1; CDR3 DNA: TGTGCCAGCAGCTCCGACAGGGTAGGCGAGCAGTACTTC; CDR3 protein: CASSSDRVGEQYF
J gene: TRBJ2-5; clone size: -; V gene: TRBV28; D gene: -; CDR3 DNA: TGTGCCAGCAGTCTTCTCGGGCTCGGAGAGACCCAGTACTTC; CDR3 protein: CASSLLGLGETQYF
J gene: TRBJ1-2; clone size: few; V gene: TRBV27; D gene: TRBD1; CDR3 DNA: TGTGCCAGCAGCCGTAACTCGGGACAGGGGAACTATGGCTACACCTTC; CDR3 protein: CASSRNSGQGNYGYTF
J gene: TRBJ1-2; clone size: -; V gene: TRBV12-3/TRBV12-4; D gene: -; CDR3 DNA: TGTGCCAGCAGTTCGGGCCCGTGGGGCTACACCTTC; CDR3 protein: CASSSGPWGYTF
J gene: TRBJ2-3; clone size: once; V gene: TRBV6-5; D gene: TRBD2; CDR3 DNA: TGTGCCAGCAGTCCCTTTCGAGCGGGGGCAGATACGCAGTATTTT; CDR3 protein: CASSPFRAGADTQYF
J gene: TRBJ2-1; clone size: once; V gene: TRBV11-3; D gene: TRBD1; CDR3 DNA: TGTGCCAGCAGACGAGCCGGACAGGGGGCGCACAATGAGCAGTTCTTC; CDR3 protein: CASRRAGQGAHNEQFF
J gene: TRBJ2-5; clone size: -; V gene: TRBV5-1; D gene: -; CDR3 DNA: TGCGCCAGCAGCTTGGGAGCAGGTTTTGAGACCCAGTACTTC; CDR3 protein: CASSLGAGFETQYF
J gene: TRBJ1-1; clone size: -; V gene: TRBV4-1; D gene: -; CDR3 DNA: TGCGCCAGCAGCCAAGCCGAGGCAGGGGAGGCTGAAGCTTTCTTT; CDR3 protein: CASSQAEAGEAEAFF
J gene: TRBJ2-2; clone size: -; V gene: TRBV7-9; D gene: -; CDR3 DNA: TGTGCCAGCAGCTTAGATGGCACCGGGGAGCTGTTTTTT; CDR3 protein: CASSLDGTGELFF
J gene: TRBJ2-7; clone size: -; V gene: TRBV10-3; D gene: TRBD1; CDR3 DNA: TGTGCCATCAGTGAGTCGGGACAGCCTACGAAGCAGTACTTC; CDR3 protein: CAISESGQPTKQYF